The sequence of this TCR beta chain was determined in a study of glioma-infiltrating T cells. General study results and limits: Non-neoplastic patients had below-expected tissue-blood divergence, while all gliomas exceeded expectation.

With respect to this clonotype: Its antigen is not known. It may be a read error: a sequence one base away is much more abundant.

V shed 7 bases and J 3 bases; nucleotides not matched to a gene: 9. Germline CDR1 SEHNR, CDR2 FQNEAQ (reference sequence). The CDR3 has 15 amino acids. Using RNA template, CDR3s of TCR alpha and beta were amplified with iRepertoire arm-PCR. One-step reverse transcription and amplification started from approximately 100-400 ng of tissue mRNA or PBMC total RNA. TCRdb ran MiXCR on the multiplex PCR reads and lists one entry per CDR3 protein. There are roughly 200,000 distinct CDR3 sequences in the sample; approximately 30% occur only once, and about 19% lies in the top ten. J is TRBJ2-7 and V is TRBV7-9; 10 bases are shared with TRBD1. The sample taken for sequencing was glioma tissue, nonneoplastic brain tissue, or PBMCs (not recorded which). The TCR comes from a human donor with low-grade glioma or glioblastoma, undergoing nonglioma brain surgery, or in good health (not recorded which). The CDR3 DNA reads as TGTGCCAGCACCTCACCGGACAGGGGGGTCTACGAGCAGTACTTC. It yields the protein CASTSPDRGVYEQYF.